The rows below give T cell receptor beta chains drawn from one sample of a study of T cells after yellow fever vaccination. TCRdb used MiXCR to reprocess the 5' RACE reads, holding one entry per CDR3 protein. The data hold about 550,000 distinct CDR3 sequences, with 19% observed a single time. The sample consisted of PBMCs, taken 15 days after the yellow fever booster vaccination. These receptors all come from a young man who received the YFV17D yellow fever vaccine. Each CDR3 is given with its conserved first and last residue.

TRBV28 CASRGASYNEQFF
TRBV6-1 CASIGGVNTGELFF
TRBV10-2 CASRDGGGLASGANVLTF
TRBV7-2 CASSPRGAENEQFF
TRBV7-8 CASTSGQNTGELFF
TRBV7-8 CASSLTAGMETQYF
TRBV25-1 CASSDLTSGRAGDTQYF
TRBV3-1 CASSQTTSGANVLTF
TRBV20-1 CSARSAGWAGYSTDTQYF
TRBV14 CASSQALALSSGANVLTF
TRBV11-2 CASSLDGSYTEAFF
TRBV6-1 CASRAGVATGELFF
TRBV6-2/TRBV6-3 CASSYSSGGVYNEQFF
TRBV12-3/TRBV12-4 CASSYAGTKDNEQFF
TRBV3-1 CASSQGGGSEETQYF
TRBV14 CASSQALNTGELFF
TRBV5-1 CASSYEGTLYPEQFF